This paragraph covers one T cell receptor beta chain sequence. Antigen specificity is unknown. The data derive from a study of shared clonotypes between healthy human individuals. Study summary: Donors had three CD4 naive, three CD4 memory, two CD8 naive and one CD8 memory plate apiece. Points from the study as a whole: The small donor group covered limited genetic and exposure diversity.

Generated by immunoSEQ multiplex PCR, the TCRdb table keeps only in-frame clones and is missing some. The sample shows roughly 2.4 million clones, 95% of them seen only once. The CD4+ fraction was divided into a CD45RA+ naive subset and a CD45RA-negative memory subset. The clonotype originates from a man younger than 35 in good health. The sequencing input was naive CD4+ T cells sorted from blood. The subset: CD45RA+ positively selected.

CDR3 DNA: TGTGCCAGCCGTAGAGCGGAGACCCAGTACTTC. It encodes CASRRAETQYF. The chain carries TRBV6-1 and TRBJ2-5, with D unresolved. This CDR3 comprises 11 residues. Per the germline V gene, CDR1 is MNHNS and CDR2 is SASEGT. V lost 8 bases, J lost 5 bases, and 9 bases lay in between.